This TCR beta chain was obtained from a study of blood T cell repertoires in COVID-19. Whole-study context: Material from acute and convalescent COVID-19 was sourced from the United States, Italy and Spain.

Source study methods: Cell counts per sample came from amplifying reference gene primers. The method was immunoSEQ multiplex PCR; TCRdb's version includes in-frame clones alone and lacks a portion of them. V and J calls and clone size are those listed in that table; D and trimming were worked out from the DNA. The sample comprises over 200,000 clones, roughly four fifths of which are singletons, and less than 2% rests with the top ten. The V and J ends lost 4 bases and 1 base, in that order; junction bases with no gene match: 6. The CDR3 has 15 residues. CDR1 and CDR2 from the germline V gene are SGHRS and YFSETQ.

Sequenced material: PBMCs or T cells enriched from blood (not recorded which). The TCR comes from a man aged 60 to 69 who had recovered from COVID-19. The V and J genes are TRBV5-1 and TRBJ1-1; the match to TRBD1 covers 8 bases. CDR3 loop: CASSLRTGQNTEAFF. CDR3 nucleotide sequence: TGCGCCAGCAGCCTAAGGACAGGGCAGAACACTGAAGCTTTCTTT. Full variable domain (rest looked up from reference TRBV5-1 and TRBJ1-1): KAGVTQTPRYLIKTRGQQVTLSCSPISGHRSVSWYQQTPGQGLQFLFEYFSETQRNKGNFPGRFSGRQFSNSRSEMNVSTLELGDSALYLCASSLRTGQNTEAFFGQGTRLTVV.